Listed below are T cell receptor beta chains from one sample, sequenced in a study of beta chain features in type 1 diabetes. The table came from immunoSEQ multiplex PCR; TCRdb's copy has only in-frame clones and leaves some out. The sample lists 900,000 or so clones, under 20% occurring once. What was sequenced was naive CD4+ T cells from blood. The origin of the receptors is a woman aged 18-29 years in good health. Each CDR3 is given with its conserved first and last residue. A D gene is named only where the DNA matches it firmly. Only part of the rows carry a size: once, few, many, or a class if the clone is expanded.

CDR3aa: CASSALAGYEQYF
CDR3nt: TGTGCCAGCAGTGCCCTAGCGGGTTACGAGCAGTACTTC
d_gene: TRBD2
j_gene: TRBJ2-7
abundance: few
v_gene: TRBV6-5

CDR3aa: CASSLHVAGSDTQYF
CDR3nt: TGTGCCAGCAGCTTACACGTAGCGGGATCAGATACGCAGTATTTT
d_gene: TRBD2
j_gene: TRBJ2-3
abundance: -
v_gene: TRBV7-9

CDR3aa: CASSRGQYGYTF
CDR3nt: TGTGCCAGTAGTAGGGGACAATATGGCTACACCTTC
d_gene: -
j_gene: TRBJ1-2
abundance: few
v_gene: TRBV19

CDR3aa: CASSLGGALPDTQYF
CDR3nt: TGTGCCAGCAGCTTGGGGGGCGCGTTACCAGATACGCAGTATTTT
d_gene: -
j_gene: TRBJ2-3
abundance: -
v_gene: TRBV5-4

CDR3aa: CASSSSGLAGRSYNEQFF
CDR3nt: TGTGCCAGTAGTTCATCGGGACTAGCGGGGAGATCCTACAATGAGCAGTTCTTC
d_gene: TRBD2
j_gene: TRBJ2-1
abundance: -
v_gene: TRBV19

CDR3aa: CASSRGRRKGPQHF
CDR3nt: TGTGCCAGCAGCCGAGGACGGAGAAAGGGGCCCCAGCATTTT
d_gene: -
j_gene: TRBJ1-5
abundance: -
v_gene: TRBV5-6

CDR3aa: CASSTGGTVPYEQYF
CDR3nt: TGTGCCAGCAGTACAGGGGGAACGGTTCCCTACGAGCAGTACTTC
d_gene: TRBD1
j_gene: TRBJ2-7
abundance: -
v_gene: TRBV6-1

CDR3aa: CASSLVAGSYEQYF
CDR3nt: TGTGCCAGCAGCTTAGTAGCGGGTTCCTACGAGCAGTACTTC
d_gene: TRBD2
j_gene: TRBJ2-7
abundance: few
v_gene: TRBV7-2

CDR3aa: CSVSGTTSYEQYF
CDR3nt: TGCAGCGTCTCCGGGACCACATCCTACGAGCAGTACTTC
d_gene: -
j_gene: TRBJ2-7
abundance: few
v_gene: TRBV29-1

CDR3aa: CASSLGTRELFF
CDR3nt: TGTGCCAGCAGCTTGGGCACTCGGGAGCTGTTTTTT
d_gene: -
j_gene: TRBJ2-2
abundance: -
v_gene: TRBV5-4

CDR3aa: CASSHRTPNYGYTF
CDR3nt: TGTGCCAGCAGCCATCGGACTCCGAACTATGGCTACACCTTC
d_gene: -
j_gene: TRBJ1-2
abundance: -
v_gene: TRBV7-9

CDR3aa: CASSAASTDTQYF
CDR3nt: TGTGCCAGCAGCGCGGCTAGCACAGATACGCAGTATTTT
d_gene: -
j_gene: TRBJ2-3
abundance: few
v_gene: TRBV7-2

CDR3aa: CASSLDRGDTGELFF
CDR3nt: TGCGCCAGCAGCTTGGACAGGGGGGACACCGGGGAGCTGTTTTTT
d_gene: TRBD1
j_gene: TRBJ2-2
abundance: -
v_gene: TRBV5-1

CDR3aa: CASSRGGNTIYF
CDR3nt: TGTGCCAGCAGTCGAGGAGGAAACACCATATATTTT
d_gene: -
j_gene: TRBJ1-3
abundance: -
v_gene: TRBV2

CDR3aa: CASSVGVRAGVVF
CDR3nt: TGTGCCAGCAGCGTAGGGGTGAGGGCAGGGGTGGTCTTC
d_gene: -
j_gene: TRBJ2-1
abundance: -
v_gene: TRBV9

CDR3aa: CASSGTSGRRTYNEQFF
CDR3nt: TGTGCCAGCAGCGGGACTAGCGGGCGAAGAACCTACAATGAGCAGTTCTTC
d_gene: TRBD2
j_gene: TRBJ2-1
abundance: -
v_gene: TRBV27

CDR3aa: CASSQLAGGSSNEQFF
CDR3nt: TGTGCCAGCAGCCAGTTGGCGGGCGGGAGCTCTAATGAGCAGTTCTTC
d_gene: TRBD2
j_gene: TRBJ2-1
abundance: -
v_gene: TRBV4-2

CDR3aa: CASSLGTVEGNIQYF
CDR3nt: TGTGCCAGCAGCCTGGGGACAGTTGAGGGAAACATTCAGTACTTC
d_gene: TRBD1
j_gene: TRBJ2-4
abundance: few
v_gene: TRBV5-4

CDR3aa: CASSFKGVDYGYTF
CDR3nt: TGTGCCAGCAGTTTTAAGGGTGTTGACTATGGCTACACCTTC
d_gene: -
j_gene: TRBJ1-2
abundance: -
v_gene: TRBV27

CDR3aa: CSVLEDRAPETQYF
CDR3nt: TGCAGCGTTCTGGAGGACAGGGCCCCAGAGACCCAGTACTTC
d_gene: TRBD1
j_gene: TRBJ2-5
abundance: few
v_gene: TRBV29-1

CDR3aa: CASSLEARETQYF
CDR3nt: TGCGCCAGCAGCTTGGAAGCTCGGGAGACCCAGTACTTC
d_gene: -
j_gene: TRBJ2-5
abundance: few
v_gene: TRBV5-1

CDR3aa: CASRGTGSGNTIYF
CDR3nt: TGTGCCAGCAGGGGGACAGGCTCTGGAAACACCATATATTTT
d_gene: TRBD1
j_gene: TRBJ1-3
abundance: few
v_gene: TRBV28

CDR3aa: CASGTTGDTEAFF
CDR3nt: TGTGCTAGTGGAACAACGGGGGACACTGAAGCTTTCTTT
d_gene: -
j_gene: TRBJ1-1
abundance: few
v_gene: TRBV12-5

CDR3aa: CASSEVGVTPNYGYTF
CDR3nt: TGTGCCAGCAGTGAAGTGGGAGTGACTCCTAACTATGGCTACACCTTC
d_gene: -
j_gene: TRBJ1-2
abundance: -
v_gene: TRBV25-1

CDR3aa: CASSLLGLSEAFF
CDR3nt: TGTGCCAGCAGCTTACTTGGACTAAGTGAAGCTTTCTTT
d_gene: -
j_gene: TRBJ1-1
abundance: few
v_gene: TRBV7-9

CDR3aa: CASSFSSDGYGYTF
CDR3nt: TGCGCCAGCAGCTTTAGCTCGGATGGCTATGGCTACACCTTC
d_gene: -
j_gene: TRBJ1-2
abundance: -
v_gene: TRBV5-1

CDR3aa: CASSMGEPDTQYF
CDR3nt: TGTGCCAGTAGTATGGGGGAACCCGATACGCAGTATTTT
d_gene: -
j_gene: TRBJ2-3
abundance: -
v_gene: TRBV19

CDR3aa: CASSSGGDSFREQFF
CDR3nt: TGTGCCAGCAGCTCTGGGGGGGACTCCTTCCGTGAGCAGTTCTTC
d_gene: TRBD2
j_gene: TRBJ2-1
abundance: few
v_gene: TRBV11-3

CDR3aa: CASRPGGAEAFF
CDR3nt: TGTGCCAGCCGGCCAGGGGGGGCTGAAGCTTTCTTT
d_gene: TRBD1
j_gene: TRBJ1-1
abundance: few
v_gene: TRBV2

CDR3aa: CASSPTRSFYNEQFF
CDR3nt: TGCGCCAGCAGCCCGACTAGATCGTTCTACAATGAGCAGTTCTTC
d_gene: -
j_gene: TRBJ2-1
abundance: few
v_gene: TRBV4-1

CDR3aa: CASSQDVLAGTSTQYF
CDR3nt: TGCGCCAGCAGCCAGGACGTCCTAGCGGGAACGAGTACGCAGTATTTT
d_gene: TRBD2
j_gene: TRBJ2-3
abundance: few
v_gene: TRBV4-3

CDR3aa: CASSSQRAGDGYEQYF
CDR3nt: TGCGCCAGCAGCTCGCAGCGGGCGGGAGACGGATACGAGCAGTACTTC
d_gene: TRBD2
j_gene: TRBJ2-7
abundance: few
v_gene: TRBV5-1

CDR3aa: CASSLGLSGRAGETQYF
CDR3nt: TGTGCCAGCAGCCTAGGCTTGAGCGGGAGGGCCGGAGAGACCCAGTACTTC
d_gene: TRBD2
j_gene: TRBJ2-5
abundance: -
v_gene: TRBV7-9

CDR3aa: CASSFWDSSTGELFF
CDR3nt: TGTGCCAGCAGTTTTTGGGACAGTTCCACCGGGGAGCTGTTTTTT
d_gene: TRBD1
j_gene: TRBJ2-2
abundance: -
v_gene: TRBV25-1

CDR3aa: CASSGRTGGADTQYF
CDR3nt: TGTGCCAGCAGTGGACGGACAGGGGGAGCAGATACGCAGTATTTT
d_gene: TRBD1
j_gene: TRBJ2-3
abundance: -
v_gene: TRBV6-1

CDR3aa: CASSQGQGVDEQFF
CDR3nt: TGTGCCAGCAGCCAAGGGCAGGGGGTGGATGAGCAGTTCTTC
d_gene: TRBD1
j_gene: TRBJ2-1
abundance: few
v_gene: TRBV4-2

CDR3aa: CASSLGITDTQYF
CDR3nt: TGTGCCAGCAGCTTAGGGATCACAGATACGCAGTATTTT
d_gene: -
j_gene: TRBJ2-3
abundance: few
v_gene: TRBV11-2

CDR3aa: CASTTQRESYNEQFF
CDR3nt: TGTGCCAGCACTACCCAGCGGGAGAGCTACAATGAGCAGTTCTTC
d_gene: TRBD2
j_gene: TRBJ2-1
abundance: -
v_gene: TRBV28

CDR3aa: CASSEGTGPYEQYF
CDR3nt: TGTGCCAGCAGTGAGGGGACAGGGCCCTACGAGCAGTACTTC
d_gene: TRBD1
j_gene: TRBJ2-7
abundance: few
v_gene: TRBV25-1

CDR3aa: CASSRTTGLPYNEQFF
CDR3nt: TGTGCCAGCAGCCGAACCACAGGTTTACCCTACAATGAGCAGTTCTTC
d_gene: -
j_gene: TRBJ2-1
abundance: few
v_gene: TRBV5-6

CDR3aa: CSAQDGAREFF
CDR3nt: TGCAGTGCCCAGGACGGCGCGAGAGAGTTCTTC
d_gene: -
j_gene: TRBJ2-1
abundance: -
v_gene: TRBV20-1

CDR3aa: CATSRLTSGGEQFF
CDR3nt: TGTGCCACCAGCAGGCTCACATCGGGTGGTGAGCAGTTCTTC
d_gene: -
j_gene: TRBJ2-1
abundance: -
v_gene: TRBV15

CDR3aa: CASSLADGRVPSPRETQYF
CDR3nt: TGTGCCAGCAGCTTAGCCGACGGCAGGGTTCCCTCCCCTCGAGAGACCCAGTACTTC
d_gene: -
j_gene: TRBJ2-5
abundance: -
v_gene: TRBV7-9

CDR3aa: CASSPGINEQFF
CDR3nt: TGTGCCAGCAGTCCGGGGATCAATGAGCAGTTCTTC
d_gene: -
j_gene: TRBJ2-1
abundance: -
v_gene: TRBV7-9

CDR3aa: CASSWVGSAYEQYF
CDR3nt: TGTGCCAGCAGTTGGGTGGGGAGCGCCTACGAGCAGTACTTC
d_gene: -
j_gene: TRBJ2-7
abundance: -
v_gene: TRBV2

CDR3aa: CASSSWMIPLAGGNEQFF
CDR3nt: TGTGCCAGTAGTTCCTGGATGATTCCACTAGCGGGGGGCAATGAGCAGTTCTTC
d_gene: TRBD2
j_gene: TRBJ2-1
abundance: -
v_gene: TRBV19

CDR3aa: CATGQRTNYTF
CDR3nt: TGTGCCACCGGACAACGGACGAACTACACCTTC
d_gene: -
j_gene: TRBJ1-2
abundance: few
v_gene: TRBV6-6

CDR3aa: CSAKRAYEQYF
CDR3nt: TGCAGTGCCAAACGGGCCTACGAGCAGTACTTC
d_gene: -
j_gene: TRBJ2-7
abundance: -
v_gene: TRBV20-1

CDR3aa: CASRPGGLDYNEQFF
CDR3nt: TGTGCCAGCAGGCCGGGGGGACTAGATTACAATGAGCAGTTCTTC
d_gene: TRBD2
j_gene: TRBJ2-1
abundance: few
v_gene: TRBV9

CDR3aa: CASSPNRGTGELFF
CDR3nt: TGCGCCAGCAGCCCAAACAGGGGTACCGGGGAGCTGTTTTTT
d_gene: TRBD1
j_gene: TRBJ2-2
abundance: few
v_gene: TRBV5-1

CDR3aa: CASSLTGTEANTQYF
CDR3nt: TGCGCCAGCAGCTTAACCGGGACAGAAGCCAATACGCAGTATTTT
d_gene: TRBD1
j_gene: TRBJ2-3
abundance: few
v_gene: TRBV4-1

CDR3aa: CASSLRLAGRTDTQYF
CDR3nt: TGCGCCAGCAGCCTCCGACTAGCGGGCCGCACAGATACGCAGTATTTT
d_gene: TRBD2
j_gene: TRBJ2-3
abundance: few
v_gene: TRBV4-3

CDR3aa: CASSVGGVSGNTIYF
CDR3nt: TGTGCCAGCAGCGTAGGGGGGGTCTCTGGAAACACCATATATTTT
d_gene: -
j_gene: TRBJ1-3
abundance: once
v_gene: TRBV9